Each of the 27 T cell receptor beta chains below was sequenced from the same sample in a study of beta chain features in type 1 diabetes. Study results and limitations: Type 1 diabetes patients had TCRB CDR3s that were shorter (moderately but significantly so) in all four CD4+ subsets.

Reverse transcribing all isolated RNA meant expressed TCRB transcripts were sequenced. Sequenced by immunoSEQ multiplex PCR; TCRdb stores in-frame clones only, minus some. Found here are roughly 730,000 clones, around 15% of them singletons; the top ten hold around 0.022%. No antigen is known for these receptors. The source material was naive CD4+ T cells from blood. Receptor source: a young man with type 1 diabetes.

This clone was found a few times. V and J are TRBV6-1 and TRBJ2-3; TRBD1 is a possible D gene (5 bases). This CDR3 region has 19 residues. Germline V gene sequence: CDR1 MNHNS, CDR2 SASEGT. Trimming removed 0 bases at V and 2 bases at J, with 21 bases between. The CDR3 spells CASSEATTLPGRDTDTQYF. In DNA form, the CDR3 reads TGTGCCAGCAGTGAAGCGACCACCCTTCCGGGCAGGGACACAGATACGCAGTATTTT.

This clone was counted only a few times. One end of the junction does not line up with germline, which may come from a read error. The chain employs TRBV18 and TRBJ2-5; TRBD2 matches 10 bases. CDR1 KGHSH and CDR2 LQKENI come from the germline V gene. The CDR3 is 16 amino acids. CDR3 DNA sequence: TGTGCCAGCTCCCCACTGGCTAGCGGGGGACAAGAGACCCAGTACTTC. Translated: CASSPLASGGQETQYF.

The V call is TRBV10-3, the J call TRBJ2-5; D gene ambiguous. Trimming took 0 bases from V and 5 from J, leaving 13 bases between them. The CDR3 has 15 amino acids. CDR1 and CDR2 (germline): ENHRY, SYGVKD. The CDR3 DNA sequence: TGTGCCATCAGTGAGTCGGGTGGCGCAAGGGAGACCCAGTACTTC. This translates into CAISESGGARETQYF.

The sample holds a few counts of this clone. This chain links TRBV19 with TRBJ1-2; D possibly corresponds to TRBD1 (5 bases). The germline V gene encodes CDR1 LNHDA and CDR2 SQIVND (reference sequence). This CDR3 spans 12 amino acids. The germline V and J ends were trimmed by 5 bases and 8 bases, with 12 bases remaining between them. The CDR3 region is CASSAGPGGYTF. The DNA for the CDR3 is TGTGCCAGTAGTGCGGGACCGGGAGGCTACACCTTC. Filled out from reference TRBV19 and TRBJ1-2, the complete variable domain reads DGGITQSPKYLFRKEGQNVTLSCEQNLNHDAMYWYRQDPGQGLRLIYYSQIVNDFQKGDIAEGYSVSREKKESFPLTVTSAQKNPTAFYLCASSAGPGGYTFGSGTRLTVV.

This clone was counted between two and nine times. The J gene is TRBJ2-7, the V gene TRBV6-5, with D perhaps matching TRBD2 (7 bases). The CDR3 totals 14 residues. Germline V gives CDR1 MNHEY, CDR2 SVGAGI. The ends were cut back, 6 bases at V and 8 bases at J, with 20 bases in the middle. Written as DNA, the CDR3 is TGTGCCAGCAGCTCTGGGACGGGGGGCCCTAAGCAGTACTTC. This translates into CASSSGTGGPKQYF.

This clone was detected only a few times. V usage is TRBV19 and J usage is TRBJ2-5; 13 nucleotides agree with TRBD2. The J segment lost 2 bases and the V segment lost 3 bases, leaving 3 bases of the junction unmatched. Germline V gene sequence: CDR1 LNHDA, CDR2 SQIVND (reference sequence). CDR3 length: 16 amino acids. The CDR3 region is CASSITGLAGQETQYF. For the CDR3, the DNA is TGTGCCAGTAGTATTACGGGACTAGCGGGACAAGAGACCCAGTACTTC.

The chain links TRBV27 to TRBJ2-3; no reliable D call. V lost 5 bases and J lost 1, with 16 bases in between. Looked up from germline, CDR1 is MNHEY and CDR2 is SMNVEV (reference sequence). CDR3 length: 16 residues. The CDR3 nucleotides are TGTGCCAGCAGTCCCCCCGGTGCGTACGGCACAGATACGCAGTATTTT. Protein: CASSPPGAYGTDTQYF.

This clone was observed a few times. In nucleotides, the CDR3 is TGTGCCAGCAGTGGGACAGGGGAGTCGTCACCCCTCCACTTT. Translated: CASSGTGESSPLHF. The V call is TRBV25-1, the J call TRBJ1-6; 9 bases align to TRBD1. The V and J ends lost 4 bases and 10 bases, in that order; junction bases with no gene match: 5. This CDR3 region has 14 residues. Germline CDR1 MGHDK, CDR2 SYGVNS.

The table lists this clone with a few counts. This chain links TRBV30 with TRBJ1-6; D remains ambiguous. V was cut by 1 base and J by 9 bases, with 4 bases left in between. The germline gives CDR1 GTSNPN, CDR2 SVGIG (reference sequence). The CDR3 length is 11 residues. DNA of the CDR3: TGTGCCTGGAGTGGGACTTCACCCCTCCACTTT. This sequence encodes CAWSGTSPLHF. Combining the CDR3 with reference TRBV30 and TRBJ1-6 gives the whole variable domain SQTIHQWPATLVQPVGSPLSLECTVEGTSNPNLYWYRQAAGRGLQLLFYSVGIGQISSEVPQNLSASRPQDRQFILSSKKLLLSDSGFYLCAWSGTSPLHFGNGTRLTVT.

J is TRBJ2-1 and V is TRBV2; the D is unclear. V lost 5 bases, J lost 7 bases, and 12 bases lay in between. The CDR3 totals 13 residues. Germline V gene data show CDR1 as SNHLY and CDR2 as FYNNEI. CDR3 protein: CASSPSWENEQFF. The CDR3 DNA reads as TGTGCCAGCAGTCCCTCATGGGAAAATGAGCAGTTCTTC. The full variable domain, with the rest looked up from reference TRBV2 and TRBJ2-1, is EPEVTQTPSHQVTQMGQEVILRCVPISNHLYFYWYRQILGQKVEFLVSFYNNEISEKSEIFDDQFSVERPDGSNFTLKIRSTKLEDSAMYFCASSPSWENEQFFGPGTRLTVL.

This clone was recorded a few times. At the DNA level, this CDR3 is encoded by other sequences in the same sample as well. J is TRBJ2-3 and V is TRBV18; possible D gene TRBD1, 5 bases. The V gene's germline CDR1 is KGHSH and CDR2 LQKENI. The V and J ends lost 3 bases and 0 bases respectively, with 13 bases between them. This CDR3 spans 16 amino acids. The CDR3 is CASSPLAGSSTDTQYF. CDR3 nucleotide sequence: TGTGCCAGCTCACCCCTGGCAGGGTCGAGCACAGATACGCAGTATTTT.

The chain combines TRBV30 with TRBJ2-3, with D possibly being TRBD2 (6 bases). The CDR3 sequence is 11 residues long. Trimming removed 4 bases from V and 6 bases from J, with 8 bases in between. Germline CDR1 and CDR2: GTSNPN and SVGIG (reference sequence). CDR3 sequence reads: CAWTRGDTQYF. The CDR3 DNA is TGTGCCTGGACCCGGGGGGATACGCAGTATTTT.

The chain carries TRBV7-2 and TRBJ1-5, with unresolved D. The CDR3 covers 14 residues. V shed 1 base and J shed 7 bases, with 11 bases lying between them. Germline CDR1 reads SGHTA; CDR2 reads FQGNSA. CDR3 loop: CASSLEPRWQPQHF. The CDR3 DNA reads as TGTGCCAGCAGCTTAGAACCTCGTTGGCAGCCCCAGCATTTT.

The V call is TRBV6-1, the J call TRBJ1-1; D might be TRBD1 (6 bases). Trimming removed 3 bases at V and 7 bases at J, with 12 bases between. CDR3 length equals 13 residues. Germline V gene data show CDR1 as MNHNS and CDR2 as SASEGT. The CDR3 loop reads CASSDRAGVEAFF. CDR3 sequence (DNA): TGTGCCAGCAGTGATAGGGCAGGGGTTGAAGCTTTCTTT.

The rearrangement links TRBV11-1 to TRBJ1-2; TRBD1 is a possible D gene (6 bases). V shed 3 bases and J shed 4 bases, with 15 bases lying between them. The CDR3 contains 15 residues. CDR1 SGHAT and CDR2 FQDESV come from the germline V gene (reference sequence). CDR3 DNA: TGTGCCAGCAGCTTCTCGCAGGGGTTCCTCTATGGCTACACCTTC. Its translation: CASSFSQGFLYGYTF.

This clone was picked up a small number of times. This chain joins TRBV10-3 and TRBJ1-5, with a possible D match to TRBD1 (5 bases). Deletions cut 3 bases from V and 6 bases from J, with 18 bases between. The CDR3 has 16 amino acids. Germline loops: CDR1 ENHRY, CDR2 SYGVKD. CDR3 region: CAISDVTKGKGQPQHF. The CDR3 DNA reads as TGTGCCATCAGTGATGTGACCAAGGGGAAAGGTCAGCCCCAGCATTTT.

The sample holds a few counts of this clone. This chain joins TRBV7-2 and TRBJ2-7; 7 bases map to TRBD1. Germline-derived CDR1 and CDR2 are SGHTA and FQGNSA. V lost 6 bases, J lost 2 bases, and 7 bases stayed unmatched. This CDR3 region has 14 residues. The CDR3 protein is CASRRQGQAYEQYF. The DNA for the CDR3 is TGTGCCAGCAGGCGACAGGGACAAGCCTACGAGCAGTACTTC.

This sequence joins TRBV23-1 and TRBJ1-6; D gene unclear. Being an ORF, TRBV23-1 has a function that is uncertain. The CDR3 is 15 residues long. Trimming took 4 bases from V and 3 from J, leaving 10 bases between them. The CDR3 DNA sequence: TGCGCCAGCAGTCCGGGGAGTCTCTATAATTCACCCCTCCACTTT. The encoded protein is CASSPGSLYNSPLHF.

The J gene is TRBJ2-2, the V gene TRBV4-1; 11 bases are shared with TRBD1. The V gene's germline CDR1 is MGHRA and CDR2 YSYEKL. V lost 6 bases, J lost 8 bases, and 5 bases stayed unmatched. The CDR3 contains 14 residues. In DNA, the CDR3 is TGCGCCAGCAGAAGGACAGGGGGCGAAGGGGAGCTGTTTTTT. Its translation is CASRRTGGEGELFF.

V is TRBV6-5 and J is TRBJ2-1, with D possibly being TRBD1 or TRBD2 (5 bases each). Germline V lookup: CDR1 MNHEY, CDR2 SVGAGI. Between the trimmed V and J ends, which lost 0 bases and 3 bases, there was a span of 12 bases. The CDR3 loop spans 16 amino acids. The DNA for the CDR3 is TGTGCCAGCAGTTACTCTTATCGGGGCGGCTACAATGAGCAGTTCTTC. The encoded protein is CASSYSYRGGYNEQFF.

V is TRBV5-1 and J is TRBJ2-2; D not certain. The V gene's germline CDR1 is SGHRS and CDR2 YFSETQ. Trimming removed 5 bases from V and 2 bases from J, with 13 bases in between. The CDR3 loop spans 15 amino acids. In DNA, the CDR3 is TGCGCCAGCAGAGATTTCTCACCAAACACCGGGGAGCTGTTTTTT. Translation gives CASRDFSPNTGELFF.

About this clone: Within the sample, other DNA sequences also encode this same CDR3. The chain carries TRBV28 and TRBJ2-7; 8 positions agree with TRBD1. This CDR3 spans 13 amino acids. From germline, CDR1 is MDHEN and CDR2 SYDVKM. Trimming cost V 4 bases and J 6 bases; bases outside gene matches: 5. CDR3 nucleotide sequence: TGTGCCAGCAGTTCCGGACAGGGAGGCGAGCAGTACTTC. Its protein product is CASSSGQGGEQYF.

This clone was detected only a few times. The chain has TRBV7-8 and TRBJ2-7, with TRBD1 matching 11 bases. V trimming: 5 bases; J trimming: 5 bases; junction bases outside the gene matches: 11. CDR1 SGHVS and CDR2 FQNEAQ come from the germline V gene. This CDR3 contains 16 residues. The DNA for the CDR3 is TGTGCCAGCAGCCCGAACCCGGACAGGGGGCCCAACGAGCAGTACTTC. Encoded protein: CASSPNPDRGPNEQYF.

The rearrangement joins TRBV27 to TRBJ1-2; maybe TRBD1 (5 bases). The germline V and J ends were trimmed by 2 bases and 6 bases, with 10 bases remaining between them. Germline V gene data show CDR1 as MNHEY and CDR2 as SMNVEV (reference sequence). This CDR3 has 13 residues. CDR3 region: CASSLAGSHGYTF. The CDR3 bases are TGTGCCAGCAGTTTAGCAGGGTCCCATGGCTACACCTTC.

This clone was recorded a few times. The J gene is TRBJ2-3, the V gene TRBV7-2; D gene unclear. Germline values: CDR1 SGHTA, CDR2 FQGNSA. The CDR3 has 14 residues. V was pared by 2 bases and J by 2 bases, with 8 bases between. CDR3 DNA sequence: TGTGCCAGCAGCTTATGGGGTTCCACAGATACGCAGTATTTT. Translating gives CASSLWGSTDTQYF.

This rearrangement joins TRBV5-1 to TRBJ2-1, with TRBD1 identical over 8 bases. This CDR3 comprises 14 residues. V lost 4 bases to trimming and J lost 5 bases; unmatched junction nucleotides: 5. Germline V gene sequence: CDR1 SGHRS, CDR2 YFSETQ. The CDR3, as DNA: TGCGCCAGCAGCAGGGACAGGAAGAACAATGAGCAGTTCTTC. It specifies CASSRDRKNNEQFF. The variable domain in full, completed from reference TRBV5-1 and TRBJ2-1, reads KAGVTQTPRYLIKTRGQQVTLSCSPISGHRSVSWYQQTPGQGLQFLFEYFSETQRNKGNFPGRFSGRQFSNSRSEMNVSTLELGDSALYLCASSRDRKNNEQFFGPGTRLTVL.

This clone was seen more than once but under ten times. CDR3 protein: CATWTENTGELFF. Written as DNA, the CDR3 is TGTGCCACCTGGACGGAGAACACCGGGGAGCTGTTTTTT. The chain couples TRBV10-3 to TRBJ2-2; D call uncertain. The CDR3 runs to 13 residues. V dropped 10 bases and J dropped 1 base, with 10 bases sitting between them. Germline CDR1 is ENHRY and CDR2 is SYGVKD.